Presented here are 23 T cell receptor beta chains from one specimen sequenced in a study of OX40 agonist ivuxolimab in advanced cancers. Assay used: immunoSEQ multiplex PCR; TCRdb lists only in-frame clones, some missing. The sample yields about 19,000 clones, approximately 69% seen once. Sample: CD4+ or CD8+ T cells sorted from blood, taken in a trial of the OX40 agonist ivuxolimab. These receptors were taken from an adult with an advanced solid tumor such as melanoma, head and neck, liver or kidney cancer.

This clone is categorized as medium-sized. This chain joins TRBV5-1 and TRBJ1-1; 10 bases match TRBD1. The V and J ends lost 6 bases and 4 bases, in that order; junction bases with no gene match: 6. Germline lookup yields CDR1 SGHRS and CDR2 YFSETQ. The CDR3 is 14 residues long. CDR3 amino acids: CASKVGDRGTEAFF. The DNA of the CDR3 is TGCGCCAGCAAAGTTGGGGACAGGGGCACTGAAGCTTTCTTT.

This chain joins TRBV7-6 and TRBJ1-2; 7 nucleotides line up with TRBD1. With 1 base clipped from V and 4 bases from J, the junction kept 0 bases outside the gene matches. The germline CDR1 and CDR2 sequences are SGHVS and FNYEAQ. This CDR3 is built from 13 residues. The CDR3 coding sequence is TGTGCCAGCAGCTTAGGGACAGGCTATGGCTACACCTTC. Translation gives CASSLGTGYGYTF. Based on the CDR3 plus reference TRBV7-6 and TRBJ1-2, the full variable domain is GAGVSQSPRYKVTKRGQDVALRCDPISGHVSLYWYRQALGQGPEFLTYFNYEAQQDKSGLPNDRFSAERPEGSISTLTIQRTEQRDSAMYRCASSLGTGYGYTFGSGTRLTVV.

A remark on this clone: One end of the junction does not line up with germline, which may come from a read error. This chain joins TRBV18 and TRBJ2-2, with D tentatively TRBD1 or TRBD2 (5 bases each). The CDR3 is made up of 15 amino acids. Germline V lookup: CDR1 KGHSH, CDR2 LQKENI. The CDR3 nucleotides are TGTGCCAGCTCAACACCGGGACCAAACACCGGGGAGCTGTTTTTT. As protein: CASSTPGPNTGELFF.

This sequence joins TRBV7-2 and TRBJ2-3, with D possibly being TRBD1 or TRBD2 (6 bases each). Trimming left V 4 bases short and J 3 bases short, with 14 bases between. Germline V gene lookup returns CDR1 SGHTA and CDR2 FQGNSA. This CDR3 has 15 amino acids. CDR3 loop: CASSSVGGGTDTQYF. The CDR3, as DNA: TGTGCCAGCAGCTCCGTGGGGGGCGGAACAGATACGCAGTATTTT.

The V call is TRBV7-9, the J call TRBJ2-3; 9 nucleotides align to TRBD1. The V segment lost 1 base and the J segment 2 bases; nucleotides outside the gene matches: 1. The germline V gene encodes CDR1 SEHNR and CDR2 FQNEAQ (reference sequence). The CDR3 has 15 residues. The chain's CDR3 is CASSLGTGDTDTQYF. The CDR3 DNA reads as TGTGCCAGCAGCTTAGGGACAGGGGACACAGATACGCAGTATTTT. The full variable domain, in which reference TRBV7-9 and TRBJ2-3 provide the parts outside the CDR3, is DTGVSQNPRHKITKRGQNVTFRCDPISEHNRLYWYRQTLGQGPEFLTYFQNEAQLEKSRLLSDRFSAERPKGSFSTLEIQRTEQGDSAMYLCASSLGTGDTDTQYFGPGTRLTVL.

This chain links TRBV6-5 with TRBJ1-4; weak D call: TRBD1 (6 bases). The CDR3 runs 13 residues. Germline V gives CDR1 MNHEY, CDR2 SVGAGI. V lost 2 bases to trimming and J lost 8 bases, with 9 bases between them. The CDR3 spells CASSYAGDEKLFF. CDR3 DNA: TGTGCCAGCAGTTACGCAGGGGACGAAAAACTGTTTTTT.

DNA of the CDR3: TGTGCCAGCAGTTACGTGTCATCCCCAGATACGCAGTATTTT. It specifies CASSYVSSPDTQYF. The chain recombines TRBV27 with TRBJ2-3, with no clear D. Trimming took 4 bases from V and 4 from J, leaving 12 bases between them. This CDR3 contains 14 residues. Per the germline V gene, CDR1 is MNHEY and CDR2 is SMNVEV (reference sequence).

The V call is TRBV6-6, the J call TRBJ2-7, with D possibly being TRBD1 (5 bases). The CDR3 has 13 amino acids. Germline V gives CDR1 MNHNY, CDR2 SVGAGI (reference sequence). Trimming left V 1 base short and J 5 bases short, with 9 bases between. CDR3 coding DNA: TGTGCCAGCAGTTACTTAACAGGCCACGAGCAGTACTTC. This gives the protein CASSYLTGHEQYF.

This clone was observed a handful of times. The chain couples TRBV11-2 to TRBJ2-7; 8 bases line up with TRBD1. This CDR3 has 15 amino acids. The germline gives CDR1 SGHAT, CDR2 FQNNGV. The ends lost 3 bases at V and 4 bases at J; junction bases unmatched: 8. The CDR3 sequence is CASSFETGDSYEQYF. CDR3 nucleotide sequence: TGTGCCAGCAGCTTCGAGACAGGGGACTCATACGAGCAGTACTTC.

As regards this clone: This specimen includes other DNA sequences encoding the same CDR3. This rearrangement joins TRBV10-3 to TRBJ2-7; no reliable D call. Between the trimmed V and J ends, which lost 0 bases and 4 bases, there was a span of 4 bases. CDR3 length: 12 residues. Per germline, CDR1 ENHRY and CDR2 SYGVKD. DNA of the CDR3: TGTGCCATCAGTGAGTCAGGGTACGAGCAGTACTTC. It yields the protein CAISESGYEQYF.

This clone was detected once. The chain carries TRBV11-2 and TRBJ1-1, with unresolved D. V lost 3 bases, J lost 1 base, and 9 bases lay in between. The CDR3 contains 14 residues. The V gene's germline CDR1 is SGHAT and CDR2 FQNNGV. The CDR3 sequence: CASSFDPANTEAFF. The CDR3 DNA reads TGTGCCAGCAGCTTCGATCCCGCGAACACTGAAGCTTTCTTT. The entire variable domain, with the rest obtained from reference TRBV11-2 and TRBJ1-1, is as follows: EAGVAQSPRYKIIEKRQSVAFWCNPISGHATLYWYQQILGQGPKLLIQFQNNGVVDDSQLPKDRFSAERLKGVDSTLKIQPAKLEDSAVYLCASSFDPANTEAFFGQGTRLTVV.

The genes are TRBV19 and TRBJ1-1; D is possibly TRBD1 (6 bases). The V gene lost 3 bases and the J gene lost 2 bases, with 13 bases spanning the gap. The CDR3 loop spans 15 amino acids. Germline lookup yields CDR1 LNHDA and CDR2 SQIVND (reference sequence). CDR3 bases: TGTGCCAGTAGTATGATAGGGGGGGGAAACACTGAAGCTTTCTTT. Translated: CASSMIGGGNTEAFF.

The CDR3 DNA reads TGTGCCTGGGGGCTAGAGGGGGGCGTGGGGACAGATACGCAGTATTTT. This translates into CAWGLEGGVGTDTQYF. The chain carries TRBV30 and TRBJ2-3, with D perhaps TRBD1 or TRBD2 (6 bases each). The CDR3 is 16 amino acids. The V gene lost 5 bases and the J gene lost 3 bases, with 21 bases spanning the gap. CDR1 and CDR2 (germline): GTSNPN, SVGIG (reference sequence).

The rearrangement links TRBV5-6 to TRBJ2-7; D is perhaps TRBD2 (6 bases). Trimming pared 4 bases from V and 6 bases from J, leaving 17 bases between. Per the germline V gene, CDR1 is SGHDT and CDR2 is YYEEEE. The CDR3 length is 14 residues. The CDR3 protein is CASSPGLFAGEQYF. CDR3 coding DNA: TGTGCCAGCAGCCCCGGACTATTTGCCGGCGAGCAGTACTTC.

CDR3 protein: CASSLLTSGRALNEQYF. The CDR3 DNA follows: TGTGCCAGCAGCTTATTGACTAGCGGGAGGGCCCTCAACGAGCAGTACTTC. The chain couples TRBV13 to TRBJ2-7; 14 nucleotides align to TRBD2. This CDR3 is built from 17 residues. Germline V gene data show CDR1 as PRHDT and CDR2 as FYEKMQ (reference sequence). The V segment lost 2 bases and the J segment 5 bases; nucleotides outside the gene matches: 8.

This chain links TRBV19 with TRBJ2-3, with D perhaps TRBD1 (6 bases). With 3 bases removed from V and 0 bases from J, the gap between germline ends came to 10 bases. There are 15 residues in the CDR3. The germline gives CDR1 LNHDA, CDR2 SQIVND (reference sequence). The CDR3 protein is CASSITGYSTDTQYF. The CDR3 bases are TGTGCCAGTAGTATTACAGGGTATAGCACAGATACGCAGTATTTT.

The rearrangement uses TRBV6-6 and TRBJ2-7, with TRBD2 matching over 9 bases. V shed 0 bases, J shed 5 bases, and the junction held 8 bases outside the gene matches. Germline values: CDR1 MNHNY, CDR2 SVGAGI (reference sequence). The CDR3 spans 16 residues. As DNA, the CDR3 is TGTGCCAGCAGTTACTCGCGGATAGCGGGAGTAGACGAGCAGTACTTC. This translates into CASSYSRIAGVDEQYF.

The chain is built from TRBV14 and TRBJ2-3; no clear D gene. Germline V gives CDR1 SGHDN, CDR2 FVKESK. V was shortened by 2 bases and J by 1 base, with 13 bases between the two germline ends. The CDR3 has 16 amino acids. The DNA for the CDR3 is TGTGCCAGCAGCCAAAGGGCCCGTGAACGCACAGATACGCAGTATTTT. Residues: CASSQRARERTDTQYF.

This clone was counted between two and nine times. J is TRBJ1-2 and V is TRBV6-7; 8 bases are a match to TRBD1. TRBV6-7 is given ORF status, its function remaining uncertain. The CDR3 has 15 residues. Trimming cost V 5 bases and J 4 bases; bases outside gene matches: 9. CDR3 DNA sequence: TGTGCCAGCAGTCACCCGACAGGGGATGGCTATGGCTACACCTTC. Encoded protein: CASSHPTGDGYGYTF.

The chain combines TRBV7-2 with TRBJ2-3; D not resolved. This CDR3 is built from 14 residues. The germline gives CDR1 SGHTA, CDR2 FQGNSA. V was cut by 3 bases and J by 0 bases, with 7 bases left in between. The CDR3 coding sequence is TGTGCCAGCAGCTTGGAGCGTAGCACAGATACGCAGTATTTT. It specifies CASSLERSTDTQYF.

The chain employs TRBV6-5 and TRBJ1-2, with D possibly matching TRBD1 (6 bases). This CDR3 has 15 residues. Deletions cut 0 bases from V and 6 bases from J, with 14 bases between. CDR1 MNHEY and CDR2 SVGAGI come from the germline V gene. CDR3 protein: CASSYSLAGEDGYTF. The CDR3 region has the DNA TGTGCCAGCAGTTACTCACTGGCAGGGGAGGATGGCTACACCTTC.

The chain joins TRBV5-1 to TRBJ2-6, with a weak D call TRBD1 (6 bases). Trimming removed 4 bases at V and 1 base at J, with 9 bases between. The CDR3 has 15 residues. Germline CDR1 is SGHRS and CDR2 is YFSETQ. The DNA for the CDR3 is TGCGCCAGCAGCACAACAGGGTCTGGGGCCAACGTCCTGACTTTC. It translates to CASSTTGSGANVLTF.

CDR3 residues: CASSPPGQRYNEQFF. The CDR3 bases are TGTGCCAGCAGTCCGCCGGGACAGAGGTACAATGAGCAGTTCTTC. This chain links TRBV28 with TRBJ2-1; 7 bases line up with TRBD1. Trimming removed 5 bases from V and 4 bases from J; junction bases left unmatched: 8. This CDR3 comprises 15 residues. CDR1 MDHEN and CDR2 SYDVKM come from the germline V gene.